Described below is a single T cell receptor beta chain sequence and its context. Trimming at V came to 5 bases and at J to 3 bases, leaving 4 bases not matched to a gene. The CDR3 spans 15 residues. Germline assignment: CDR1 MNHEY and CDR2 SVGAGI. The record originates from a study of blood T cell repertoires in COVID-19. As for the study in general: Sample material is recorded as cDNA or gDNA derived from T cells, B-cell-depleted T cells, or PBMCs.

Original processing methods: Amplified reference gene primers provided the basis for estimating nucleated cell counts. Only in-frame clones appear in the TCRdb table, and some are missing; sequencing was by immunoSEQ multiplex PCR. From that table come the V and J calls and clone size; the DNA was used to work out D and trimming. Here the sample spans about 150,000 clones, around 84% being singletons. Patients from Seattle were sampled longitudinally, starting during active infection. This receptor was obtained from a man in his sixties with COVID-19, enrolled during active disease. Sequencing input: peripheral blood. The rearrangement joins TRBV6-5 to TRBJ1-5; 10 bases line up with TRBD1. The CDR3 spells CASSRTGGYNQPQHF. The CDR3 coding sequence is TGTGCCAGCAGTAGGACAGGGGGATACAATCAGCCCCAGCATTTT.